A selection of T cell receptor beta chains follows, all from one sample in a study of shared clonotypes between healthy human individuals. Method: immunoSEQ multiplex PCR; TCRdb's copy keeps in-frame clones and lacks some. This table holds around 700,000 clones, approximately 73% found once. Sequenced material: memory CD4+ T cells sorted from blood. The source is a woman in her twenties or thirties in good health. CDR3s include the opening cysteine and the closing phenylalanine or tryptophan. Clone size is shown for a subset of rows, as once, few, many or a class of expanded clone.

v_call	j_call	clone_size	cdr3_aa
TRBV11-3	TRBJ2-1	NA	CASSPSGTGGFGEQFF
TRBV5-8	TRBJ1-3	NA	CASGRGRNTIYF
TRBV7-9	TRBJ2-7	once	CASSLGTSGRDEQYF
TRBV14	TRBJ2-3	once	CASSPLGLAGADTQYF
TRBV5-1	TRBJ2-1	NA	CASSLAGVSAWTSGRSRSYNEQFF
TRBV15	TRBJ2-7	NA	CATSPKQGEATNYEQYF
TRBV23-1	TRBJ1-4	NA	CASTRDRGRVFEEKLFF
TRBV2	TRBJ1-4	NA	CASSPTGSEKLFF
TRBV4-1	TRBJ1-2	NA	CASSPARTSGYGYTF
TRBV4-1	TRBJ2-3	NA	CASSRAGVGTDTQYF
TRBV7-3	TRBJ2-3	NA	CASSRKGSTDTQYF
TRBV5-1	TRBJ1-1	NA	CASSLGEDTEAFF
TRBV28	TRBJ1-5	NA	CASSTTKGDSNQPQHF
TRBV10-3	TRBJ2-2	NA	CAISPGRGRSSTGELFF
TRBV10-1	TRBJ2-2	NA	CASSLTQTGELFF
TRBV7-2	TRBJ2-1	NA	CASSSPGRGANEQFF
TRBV28	TRBJ2-6	NA	CASNRRSGANVLTF
TRBV19	TRBJ2-7	NA	CASSGQGAPEQYF
TRBV4-1	TRBJ2-2	NA	CASSQKRTGELFF
TRBV30	TRBJ1-1	NA	CAWSVKLGDRAPEAFF
TRBV28	TRBJ2-1	NA	CASRGSGRGPYNEQFF
TRBV7-9	TRBJ2-2	many	CASSLGQSLNTGELFF
TRBV7-2	TRBJ1-5	NA	CASSPWGTGVFSNQPQHF
TRBV5-1	TRBJ2-5	NA	CASRTSGRAVETQYF